This is a list of T cell receptor beta chains from one sample in a study of blood T cell repertoires in COVID-19. Repertoires were generated with immunoSEQ multiplex PCR, while TCRdb's copy carries only in-frame clones and drops some. The sample records under 95,000 clones, over 80% being singletons. The specimen was peripheral blood. Receptors originate from a woman between 50 and 59 years old with acute or convalescent COVID-19. CDR3s include the opening cysteine and the closing phenylalanine or tryptophan. The order of the fields is J gene, D gene, clone size, V gene, CDR3 protein, CDR3 DNA. A D gene is named only where the DNA matches it firmly. Only some rows state a clone size, as once, few, many or a class for expanded clones.

>TRBJ1-5|.|.|TRBV28
CASSLRGTSNQPQHF
TGTGCCAGCAGTTTACGGGGGACCAGCAATCAGCCCCAGCATTTT
>TRBJ2-3|.|.|TRBV10-1
CASSEGGLGGTDTQYF
TGCGCCAGCAGTGAGGGGGGACTGGGTGGCACAGATACGCAGTATTTT
>TRBJ2-3|.|.|TRBV6-5
CASRQGFSDTQYF
TGTGCCAGCAGGCAGGGGTTCTCAGATACGCAGTATTTT
>TRBJ1-1|.|.|TRBV4-2
CASSPRVQGMGSTTEAFF
TGTGCCAGCAGCCCCCGAGTCCAGGGGATGGGGTCGACGACTGAAGCTTTCTTT
>TRBJ2-7|TRBD2|.|TRBV28
CASSELTSGWSPYEQYF
TGTGCCAGCAGTGAGTTGACTAGCGGGTGGAGTCCCTACGAGCAGTACTTC
>TRBJ2-2|.|.|TRBV9
CASSTNPDTGELFF
TGTGCCAGCAGCACCAACCCGGACACCGGGGAGCTGTTTTTT
>TRBJ2-2|TRBD2|.|TRBV7-2
CASILAGLTGELFF
TGTGCCAGCATCCTAGCGGGGCTCACCGGGGAGCTGTTTTTT
>TRBJ2-7|.|once|TRBV30
CAWSYGTGFYEQYF
TGTGCCTGGAGCTACGGGACTGGATTCTACGAGCAGTACTTC
>TRBJ1-2|TRBD1|once|TRBV5-1
CASSPGTGGLGYTF
TGCGCCAGCAGCCCCGGGACAGGAGGTCTTGGCTACACCTTC
>TRBJ2-6|.|.|TRBV30
CAWSRDSGTAGANVLTF
TGTGCCTGGAGCAGGGACTCAGGGACCGCGGGGGCCAACGTCCTGACTTTC
>TRBJ1-2|.|once|TRBV7-2
CASSFGGRGSYTF
TGTGCCAGCAGCTTCGGGGGACGGGGAAGCTACACCTTC
>TRBJ2-7|TRBD1|.|TRBV5-1
CASSGKAGTGGATGREQYF
TGCGCCAGCAGCGGAAAAGCCGGGACAGGGGGCGCTACCGGTCGTGAGCAGTACTTC
>TRBJ1-1|.|few|TRBV30
CAWSEEGDTEAFF
TGTGCCTGGAGTGAGGAAGGGGACACTGAAGCTTTCTTT
>TRBJ2-7|.|.|TRBV3-1/TRBV3-2
CASSLGGGVYEQYF
TGTGCCAGCAGCTTGGGGGGAGGAGTGTACGAGCAGTACTTC
>TRBJ1-2|.|.|TRBV5-5
CASSEDLLMAGVDGYTF
TGTGCCAGCAGCGAGGACCTTCTAATGGCCGGGGTTGATGGCTACACCTTC
>TRBJ2-1|.|.|TRBV4-3
CASSQDRGIYNEQFF
TGCGCCAGCAGCCAAGACCGGGGGATCTACAATGAGCAGTTCTTC
>TRBJ2-2|.|.|TRBV2
CASRQGTNTGELFF
TGTGCCAGCAGACAGGGTACGAACACCGGGGAGCTGTTTTTT
>TRBJ1-1|TRBD1|.|TRBV6-5
CASSPPRTGVMEAFF
TGTGCCAGCAGTCCCCCCCGGACAGGGGTAATGGAAGCTTTCTTT
>TRBJ2-1|.|.|TRBV5-1
CASGEEGYNEQFF
TGCGCCAGCGGGGAAGAGGGCTACAATGAGCAGTTCTTC
>TRBJ2-7|.|.|TRBV7-2
CASSLLPGTVYEQYF
TGTGCCAGCAGCTTACTCCCGGGGACTGTCTACGAGCAGTACTTC
>TRBJ2-7|TRBD2|.|TRBV9
CASSAFAGGTYEQYF
TGTGCCAGCAGCGCGTTCGCGGGGGGGACCTACGAGCAGTACTTC
>TRBJ2-5|.|.|TRBV2
CASGPHREETQYF
TGTGCCAGCGGACCGCACAGGGAAGAGACCCAGTACTTC
>TRBJ2-1|TRBD2|.|TRBV9
CASSASGSIFNEQFF
TGTGCCAGCAGCGCTAGCGGGAGTATCTTCAATGAGCAGTTCTTC
>TRBJ1-6|.|.|TRBV4-1
CASSARGGDLNSPLHF
TGCGCCAGCAGCGCTCGCGGAGGGGACTTGAATTCACCCCTCCACTTT
>TRBJ1-2|TRBD1|.|TRBV9
CASSSDRGPRYGYTF
TGTGCCAGCAGCTCAGACAGGGGGCCTAGGTATGGCTACACCTTC
>TRBJ1-5|.|.|TRBV10-3
CAISLTAQQGQPQHF
TGTGCCATCAGCCTCACGGCGCAACAGGGCCAGCCCCAGCATTTT
>TRBJ1-5|.|.|TRBV18
CASSPSGGNQPQHF
TGTGCCAGCTCACCAAGCGGGGGTAACCAGCCCCAGCATTTT
>TRBJ2-5|.|once|TRBV9
CASSVAGVGETQYF
TGTGCCAGCAGCGTAGCGGGAGTAGGGGAGACCCAGTACTTC
>TRBJ1-5|.|few|TRBV28
CASTQANQPQHF
TGTGCCAGCACTCAAGCCAATCAGCCCCAGCATTTT
>TRBJ1-1|.|.|TRBV9
CASSKGGNTEAFF
TGTGCCAGCAGTAAAGGAGGGAACACTGAAGCTTTCTTT
>TRBJ2-2|.|.|TRBV3-1/TRBV3-2
CASSLGQTNTGELFF
TGTGCCAGCAGCCTTGGACAGACGAACACCGGGGAGCTGTTTTTT
>TRBJ2-2|TRBD2|.|TRBV5-6
CASSFGLAGVHTGELFF
TGTGCCAGCAGCTTTGGACTAGCGGGGGTCCACACCGGGGAGCTGTTTTTT
>TRBJ1-1|.|.|TRBV18
CASSPPTGRNTEAFF
TGTGCCAGCTCACCACCTACAGGGCGAAATACTGAAGCTTTCTTT
>TRBJ1-3|.|.|TRBV27
CASSFSSGGTIYF
TGTGCCAGCAGTTTTAGCTCGGGGGGCACCATATATTTT
>TRBJ1-1|.|once|TRBV11-2
CASSPDLAGANTEAFF
TGTGCCAGCAGCCCCGATTTGGCAGGGGCGAACACTGAAGCTTTCTTT
>TRBJ1-2|.|.|TRBV27
CASSFTGQTYGYTF
TGTGCCAGCAGTTTTACTGGACAGACCTATGGCTACACCTTC
>TRBJ2-5|.|.|TRBV3-1/TRBV3-2
CASSHRGAWETQYF
TGTGCCAGCAGCCACAGGGGCGCTTGGGAGACCCAGTACTTC
>TRBJ2-3|TRBD2|.|TRBV5-1
CASSFSGGLAGGTDTQYF
TGCGCCAGCAGCTTTTCGGGAGGACTAGCGGGGGGTACAGATACGCAGTATTTT
>TRBJ1-4|TRBD1|once|TRBV27
CASGRDRTNEKLFF
TGTGCCAGCGGACGGGACAGGACGAATGAAAAACTGTTTTTT
>TRBJ1-1|.|.|TRBV5-1
CASSWGGDTEAFF
TGCGCCAGCAGTTGGGGCGGGGACACTGAAGCTTTCTTT
>TRBJ1-3|TRBD1|.|TRBV4-3
CASSQDRTGAGNTIYF
TGCGCCAGCAGCCAAGACCGGACAGGAGCTGGAAACACCATATATTTT
>TRBJ1-2|.|few|TRBV16
CASSQPKLRGLYGYTF
TGTGCCAGCAGCCAACCCAAGCTTCGGGGACTCTATGGCTACACCTTC
>TRBJ1-2|TRBD1|.|TRBV5-1
CASSPDRDGYTF
TGCGCCAGCAGCCCGGACAGGGACGGCTACACCTTC
>TRBJ1-4|.|.|TRBV9
CASSAAGAPGGKLFF
TGTGCCAGCAGCGCAGCAGGGGCCCCCGGCGGGAAACTGTTTTTT
>TRBJ2-1|.|.|TRBV7-2
CASSLVLADHEQFF
TGTGCCAGCAGCTTAGTGTTAGCGGACCATGAGCAGTTCTTC
>TRBJ1-5|.|.|TRBV2
CASSEGQSNQPQHF
TGTGCCAGCAGTGAAGGGCAGAGCAATCAGCCCCAGCATTTT
>TRBJ2-3|.|.|TRBV27
CASSLASAGTDTQYF
TGTGCCAGCAGTTTAGCCAGTGCGGGCACAGATACGCAGTATTTT
>TRBJ2-2|.|.|TRBV7-8
CASSFRRNTGELFF
TGTGCCAGCAGCTTCCGGAGGAACACCGGGGAGCTGTTTTTT
>TRBJ2-4|.|.|TRBV18
CASSLAGKNIQYF
TGTGCCAGCTCATTGGCAGGAAAAAACATTCAGTACTTC
>TRBJ1-6|.|.|TRBV5-5
CASIHGSYNSPLHF
TGTGCCAGCATCCACGGGTCCTATAATTCACCCCTCCACTTT
>TRBJ1-2|.|.|TRBV5-1
CASSLGDGEYYGYTF
TGCGCCAGCAGCTTGGGGGATGGGGAGTACTATGGCTACACCTTC
>TRBJ2-6|.|few|TRBV7-8
CASSLVGLDFSGANVLTF
TGTGCCAGCAGCTTAGTAGGGCTGGACTTCTCTGGGGCCAACGTCCTGACTTTC
>TRBJ2-1|.|.|TRBV25-1
CASSESSASYNEQFF
TGTGCCAGCAGTGAATCGTCTGCGTCTTACAATGAGCAGTTCTTC
>TRBJ1-6|TRBD1|.|TRBV18
CASSPGGGASPLHF
TGTGCCAGCTCACCAGGAGGGGGCGCTTCACCCCTCCACTTT
>TRBJ1-1|TRBD1|.|TRBV14
CASSTQGDTEAFF
TGTGCCAGCAGCACTCAGGGGGACACTGAAGCTTTCTTT
>TRBJ1-5|.|.|TRBV5-1
CASSLDGSNQPQHF
TGCGCCAGCAGCTTGGACGGTAGCAATCAGCCCCAGCATTTT
>TRBJ2-7|TRBD2|.|TRBV2
CASSAVPGLAGLLYEQYF
TGTGCCAGCAGTGCGGTTCCCGGACTAGCGGGACTCCTTTACGAGCAGTACTTC
>TRBJ2-3|TRBD2|.|TRBV5-8
CASSFGLAGATDTQYF
TGTGCCAGCAGCTTCGGACTAGCGGGAGCCACAGATACGCAGTATTTT
>TRBJ1-1|TRBD1|.|TRBV4-1
CASSLTGQGPSDSPAFF
TGCGCCAGCAGCCTAACCGGACAGGGACCTTCAGATTCGCCAGCTTTCTTT
>TRBJ1-1|.|.|TRBV28
CASSPPHGSEAFF
TGTGCCAGCAGTCCTCCACATGGTTCTGAAGCTTTCTTT